The present T cell receptor beta chain was sequenced within a study of blood T cell repertoires in COVID-19. V was trimmed by 11 bases and J by 4 bases, leaving 15 bases between them. CDR1 and CDR2 (germline): SGHTA, FQGNSA. The CDR3 extends over 14 amino acids. The data were produced by immunoSEQ multiplex PCR, yet TCRdb's version contains in-frame clones alone and is incomplete. The sample yields 200,000 to 250,000 clones, roughly 80% seen once. The chain is built from TRBV7-2 and TRBJ2-6; weak D call: TRBD2 (7 bases). Sequenced material: peripheral blood. This clonotype originated in a human donor in a cohort sampled during active COVID-19. The CDR3: CAGGGSLGANVLTF. The CDR3 DNA reads TGTGCCGGGGGGGGCTCCTTGGGGGCCAACGTCCTGACTTTC.